This T cell receptor (beta chain) was found in a study of shared clonotypes between healthy human individuals. Study-wide context: Three plates each covered CD4 naive and memory; CD8 naive two, CD8 memory one.

Only in-frame clones appear in the TCRdb table, and some are missing; sequencing was by immunoSEQ multiplex PCR. The table has 2,500,000 or so clones, more than 85% seen once. As regards this clone: Its antigen remains unidentified.

Points from the study as a whole: Relative to memory subsets, naive subsets generally showed larger estimated richness. Incomplete sequencing of sorted subsets was indicated by rarefaction despite large depth.

The donors, all of them Caucasian adults, lived in Nashville, Tennessee. The sequencing sample was made of naive CD4+ T cells from PBMCs. Subset in this sample: CD45RA+ positively selected. The TCR sequence derives from a man aged 18-30 years in good health. Some clones in this sample may be carry-over from other donors' samples.

CDR3 DNA sequence: TGCGCCAGCAGCGTGGGCAGGGGCCAAGAGACCCAGTACTTC. Its translation: CASSVGRGQETQYF. The rearrangement links TRBV5-1 to TRBJ2-5, with D possibly being TRBD1 (6 bases). Between the trimmed V and J ends, which lost 4 bases and 1 base, there was a span of 11 bases. The CDR3 length is 14 residues. The V gene's germline CDR1 is SGHRS and CDR2 YFSETQ.